Listed here are 26 T cell receptor beta chains from one sample, sequenced in a study of T-cell reconstitution after alpha-beta-depleted transplantation in children. Unique molecular identifiers were incorporated into the prepared TCRbeta library. In TCRdb, the PCR reads were re-called with MiXCR into one record per CDR3 protein. This repertoire shows around 110,000 distinct CDR3 sequences, approximately 10% found once; its top ten account for around 35%. This specimen consisted of PBMCs, obtained before TCRalphabeta/CD19-depleted stem cell transplant. The receptor source for this set is a boy under 10 years old with acute lymphoblastic leukemia, due to receive a stem cell transplant.

This clonotype was counted a few times. CDR3 amino acids: CASSFSRDGGDEQFF. The CDR3 DNA sequence: TGCGCCAGCAGCTTCTCTAGGGACGGGGGGGATGAGCAGTTCTTC. The rearrangement joins TRBV5-1 to TRBJ2-1, with 8 bases aligning to TRBD2. The CDR3 covers 15 residues. CDR1 and CDR2 (germline): SGHRS, YFSETQ. Trimming took 2 bases from V and 8 from J; bases not matched to a gene: 9.

This clonotype was recorded many times. The V gene is TRBV20-1, the J gene TRBJ2-1; 10 nucleotides align to TRBD2. This CDR3 spans 14 amino acids. The V and J ends lost 3 bases and 10 bases, in that order; junction bases with no gene match: 9. The germline V gene encodes CDR1 DFQATT and CDR2 SNEGSKA (reference sequence). Here the CDR3 reads CSARAGLAIGEQFF. CDR3 nucleotides: TGCAGTGCTAGGGCGGGACTAGCGATTGGAGAGCAGTTCTTC.

This clonotype occurred many times. The V gene is TRBV20-1, the J gene TRBJ2-5; TRBD2 aligns across 11 bases. The CDR3 runs to 17 residues. Losses at the gene ends were 6 bases for V and 3 bases for J; bases not matched to a gene: 15. Germline lookup yields CDR1 DFQATT and CDR2 SNEGSKA (reference sequence). CDR3 DNA: TGCAGTGCCTCGCTAGCGGGAGGTTTTGGTTCCGAAGAGACCCAGTACTTC. Translating it yields CSASLAGGFGSEETQYF.

This clonotype showed up many times. The chain carries TRBV7-9 and TRBJ2-5; D unclear. The V gene lost 0 bases and the J gene lost 5 bases, with 7 bases spanning the gap. The CDR3 has 13 residues. The germline V gene has CDR1 SEHNR and CDR2 FQNEAQ (reference sequence). Here the CDR3 DNA reads TGTGCCAGCAGCTTAGCGGATAGGGAGACCCAGTACTTC. Its translation: CASSLADRETQYF.

This clonotype has just a few counts. The chain recombines TRBV12-3 or TRBV12-4 with TRBJ2-1, with 9 bases matching TRBD2. The CDR3 loop spans 17 amino acids. V was pared by 3 bases and J by 1 base, with 7 bases of the junction left unmatched. The CDR3 spells CASSFKASGTSYNEQFF. As DNA, the CDR3 is TGTGCCAGCAGTTTTAAGGCTAGCGGGACTTCCTACAATGAGCAGTTCTTC.

This chain links TRBV29-1 with TRBJ2-1; D gene unclear. This CDR3 is 12 amino acids long. CDR1 is SQVTM, CDR2 ANQGSEA, per germline. V was shortened by 4 bases and J by 6 bases, with 10 bases between the two germline ends. CDR3 bases: TGCAGCGTTGCGGCAGCAACCAATGAGCAGTTCTTC. Its protein product is CSVAAATNEQFF.

This clonotype turned up a few times. The chain has TRBV20-1 and TRBJ2-3, with 10 nucleotides matching TRBD2. V shed 5 bases and J 2 bases; nucleotides not matched to a gene: 10. Per germline, CDR1 DFQATT and CDR2 SNEGSKA (reference sequence). CDR3 length: 16 amino acids. The CDR3 loop reads CSAAIPGLAVTDTQYF. CDR3 bases: TGCAGTGCTGCGATTCCCGGACTAGCGGTCACAGATACGCAGTATTTT.

The chain is built from TRBV6-1 and TRBJ2-1, with D perhaps TRBD1 (6 bases). The CDR3 consists of 16 residues. Trimming took off 4 bases at V and 2 bases at J, with 15 bases between the two ends. Germline-derived CDR1 and CDR2 are MNHNS and SASEGT. Written as DNA, the CDR3 is TGTGCCAGCAGTGTTGGGCAGGGGTTTCCCTACAATGAGCAGTTCTTC. Translated: CASSVGQGFPYNEQFF.

This clonotype was observed a handful of times. V gene TRBV5-1 combines with J gene TRBJ2-7, with TRBD1 matching 10 bases. V shed 2 bases and J 2 bases; nucleotides not matched to a gene: 16. Germline CDR1 SGHRS, CDR2 YFSETQ. The CDR3 contains 19 residues. Written as DNA, the CDR3 is TGCGCCAGCAGCTTCCTCTTGGCGCGTGAGGGGACAGGGGCCTACGAGCAGTACTTC. Protein: CASSFLLAREGTGAYEQYF.

The table lists this clonotype with a few counts. The rearrangement uses TRBV7-2 and TRBJ2-1; D may be TRBD1 (6 bases). The V end was cut by 3 bases, the J end by 4 bases, with 13 bases between. Per the germline V gene, CDR1 is SGHTA and CDR2 is FQGNSA. This CDR3 region has 15 residues. CDR3 loop: CASSLLGAKYNEQFF. The CDR3 DNA sequence: TGTGCCAGCAGCTTGCTGGGGGCAAAGTACAATGAGCAGTTCTTC.

The genes are TRBV4-1 and TRBJ2-7; 7 bases are shared with TRBD1. Germline CDR1 MGHRA, CDR2 YSYEKL. The CDR3 is made up of 14 amino acids. V gave up 4 bases and J gave up 2 bases; unmatched junction bases: 5. The CDR3 sequence is CASSPWTGPYEQYF. CDR3 sequence (DNA): TGCGCCAGCAGCCCATGGACAGGACCCTACGAGCAGTACTTC.

The chain has TRBV24-1 and TRBJ2-7; D may be TRBD2 (5 bases). The V gene lost 6 bases and the J gene lost 3 bases, with 14 bases spanning the gap. There are 14 residues in the CDR3. Germline V gives CDR1 KGHDR, CDR2 SFDVKD. CDR3 loop: CATSSRERYYEQYF. CDR3 DNA sequence: TGTGCCACCAGTTCTAGGGAGAGATACTACGAGCAGTACTTC.

This clonotype was seen more than once but under ten times. The rearrangement links TRBV5-5 to TRBJ2-3; 8 positions match TRBD2. Germline V CDR1 and CDR2: SGHKS, YYEKEE (reference sequence). Losses at the gene ends were 7 bases for V and 0 bases for J; bases not matched to a gene: 10. The CDR3 has 16 residues. The CDR3 region is CASALGASGSTDTQYF. The CDR3 nucleotides are TGTGCCAGCGCTCTGGGGGCTAGCGGGAGCACAGATACGCAGTATTTT.

This clonotype was detected only a few times. The rearrangement uses TRBV4-1 and TRBJ2-3, with D perhaps being TRBD1 or TRBD2 (5 bases each). This CDR3 is 16 amino acids long. Trimming took 6 bases from V and 5 from J, leaving 21 bases between them. The germline V gene has CDR1 MGHRA and CDR2 YSYEKL. The CDR3 coding sequence is TGCGCCAGCAGTCTAACGGGGCGGGCCTCGGGAGATACGCAGTATTTT. It yields the protein CASSLTGRASGDTQYF.

This clonotype was recorded a few times. The CDR3 nucleotides read TGCGCCAGCAGCTCCTCCACAGGGGACTCCTACAATGAGCAGTTCTTC. The encoded protein is CASSSSTGDSYNEQFF. J is TRBJ2-1 and V is TRBV5-1; 7 nucleotides match TRBD1. Germline V gene data show CDR1 as SGHRS and CDR2 as YFSETQ. The CDR3 covers 16 residues. The trim removed 3 bases at V and 0 bases at J, leaving 6 bases unmatched.

V and J are TRBV5-1 and TRBJ1-2, with TRBD1 as a possible D gene (5 bases). Germline V gene sequence: CDR1 SGHRS, CDR2 YFSETQ. V lost 2 bases and J lost 0, with 8 bases in between. The CDR3 runs to 14 residues. The CDR3 reads CASSLQATNYGYTF. In DNA, the CDR3 is TGCGCCAGCAGCTTACAGGCGACTAACTATGGCTACACCTTC.

The chain is built from TRBV5-1 and TRBJ2-6; TRBD1 is a possible D gene (5 bases). Trimming took off 6 bases at V and 0 bases at J, with 22 bases between the two ends. The CDR3 covers 19 residues. The germline V gene encodes CDR1 SGHRS and CDR2 YFSETQ. The CDR3 region has the DNA TGCGCCAGCAATTCAATGGGCCAGGGCGTCGACTCTGGGGCCAACGTCCTGACTTTC. Protein: CASNSMGQGVDSGANVLTF.

This clonotype was seen at least ten times. V gene TRBV19 combines with J gene TRBJ2-7; TRBD1 matches at 11 bases. Trimming removed 10 bases from V and 7 bases from J; junction bases left unmatched: 9. The CDR3 is made up of 13 amino acids. CDR1 is LNHDA and CDR2 is SQIVND in the germline V gene (reference sequence). The CDR3 sequence is CATPGQGVEEQYF. The CDR3 nucleotides read TGTGCCACTCCGGGACAGGGGGTTGAGGAGCAGTACTTC.

The chain is built from TRBV25-1 and TRBJ2-5; D is perhaps TRBD2 (6 bases). Trimming cost V 4 bases and J 4 bases, with 19 bases left between them. CDR3 length: 16 amino acids. Per the germline V gene, CDR1 is MGHDK and CDR2 is SYGVNS. CDR3 sequence: CASSAAGPSRGETQYF. The CDR3 DNA is TGTGCCAGCAGTGCGGCGGGACCCTCTAGGGGAGAGACCCAGTACTTC.

The table lists this clonotype with many counts. The chain joins TRBV5-1 to TRBJ1-1; 8 bases agree with TRBD1. This CDR3 is 14 amino acids long. Germline V gene sequence: CDR1 SGHRS, CDR2 YFSETQ. Unmatched junction bases numbered 6, after V lost 4 bases and J lost 4 bases. This CDR3 reads CASSMTGAGTEAFF. The CDR3 DNA reads TGCGCCAGCAGCATGACAGGGGCCGGCACTGAAGCTTTCTTT.

The chain is built from TRBV7-2 and TRBJ2-3, with TRBD1 identical over 10 bases. Trimming took 5 bases from V and 7 from J; bases not matched to a gene: 9. The CDR3 length is 15 residues. Germline V gene data show CDR1 as SGHTA and CDR2 as FQGNSA. The CDR3 sequence: CASSSTRDRGNTQYF. In DNA, the CDR3 is TGTGCCAGCAGCAGCACCCGGGACAGGGGAAATACGCAGTATTTT. Filled out from reference TRBV7-2 and TRBJ2-3, the complete variable domain reads GAGVSQSPSNKVTEKGKDVELRCDPISGHTALYWYRQSLGQGLEFLIYFQGNSAPDKSGLPSDRFSAERTGGSVSTLTIQRTQQEDSAVYLCASSSTRDRGNTQYFGPGTRLTVL.

V is TRBV6-5 and J is TRBJ2-1, with 10 positions matching TRBD2. From germline, CDR1 is MNHEY and CDR2 SVGAGI. The CDR3 is made up of 18 amino acids. Losses at the gene ends were 3 bases for V and 8 bases for J; bases not matched to a gene: 16. The CDR3 loop is CASSYTGASGSRSDEQFF. The CDR3 DNA reads as TGTGCCAGCAGTTATACGGGGGCTAGCGGGAGTCGTAGCGATGAGCAGTTCTTC.

The chain uses TRBV29-1 and TRBJ2-3; the match to TRBD2 covers 13 bases. The germline V gene has CDR1 SQVTM and CDR2 ANQGSEA. The trim removed 6 bases at V and 5 bases at J, leaving 8 bases unmatched. The CDR3 consists of 15 residues. The CDR3 DNA reads TGCAGCGTCGGACTAGCGGGAGAAGTGGGAGATACGCAGTATTTT. It translates to CSVGLAGEVGDTQYF.

This chain links TRBV5-1 with TRBJ2-7, with D perhaps TRBD1 (6 bases). CDR1 and CDR2 (germline): SGHRS, YFSETQ. The V and J ends lost 2 bases and 0 bases respectively, with 15 bases between them. The length of the CDR3 is 16 residues. CDR3 region: CASSFRTDTSSYEQYF. CDR3 nucleotide sequence: TGCGCCAGCAGCTTCCGGACAGACACAAGCTCCTACGAGCAGTACTTC.

This clonotype was counted at least ten times. The chain links TRBV5-1 to TRBJ2-3; no firm D call. Germline CDR1 SGHRS, CDR2 YFSETQ. This CDR3 comprises 13 residues. V dropped 1 base and J dropped 3 bases, with 6 bases sitting between them. In DNA form, the CDR3 reads TGCGCCAGCAGCTTGTCAGGTACAGATACGCAGTATTTT. It translates to CASSLSGTDTQYF.

The chain combines TRBV13 with TRBJ2-5, with a possible D match to TRBD2 (5 bases). Trimming removed 5 bases at V and 7 bases at J, with 8 bases between. Per the germline V gene, CDR1 is PRHDT and CDR2 is FYEKMQ (reference sequence). The CDR3 is made up of 11 amino acids. CDR3 protein: CASSRRGTQYF. The CDR3 bases are TGTGCCAGCAGCCGCCGGGGGACCCAGTACTTC. The complete variable domain, with remaining parts taken from reference TRBV13 and TRBJ2-5, reads AAGVIQSPRHLIKEKRETATLKCYPIPRHDTVYWYQQGPGQDPQFLISFYEKMQSDKGSIPDRFSAQQFSDYHSELNMSSLELGDSALYFCASSRRGTQYFGPGTRLLVL.